These 10 T cell receptor beta chains were sequenced from one sample in a study of cytomegalovirus exposure and HLA in healthy donors. PCR involved 60 Vbeta and 13 Jbeta primers. Using immunoSEQ multiplex PCR, the repertoire was profiled, and TCRdb retains in-frame clones only, with some absent. In the table there are approximately 130,000 clones, 65% to 85% of which are singletons. The sample consisted of PBMCs. The origin of the receptors is a man in his fifties in good health and CMV-seronegative.

This chain uses TRBV4-3 with TRBJ2-1, with TRBD2 identical over 16 bases. Trimming removed 0 bases from V and 1 base from J; junction bases left unmatched: 6. CDR1 and CDR2 from the germline V gene are LGHNA and YSLEER. The CDR3 totals 20 residues. For the CDR3, the DNA is TGCGCCAGCAGCCAAGATCCGGGACTAGCGGGAGGGGGGTCCTACAATGAGCAGTTCTTC. This translates into CASSQDPGLAGGGSYNEQFF.

The V call is TRBV10-2, the J call TRBJ2-7, with 10 bases aligning to TRBD2. J gave up 2 bases and V 2 bases, and 9 bases lay outside the gene matches. The length of the CDR3 is 17 residues. In germline, CDR1 is WSHSY, CDR2 SAAADI. The CDR3, as DNA: TGCGCCAGCAGTGAGGTCGGGAAACTAGCGGGAACCTACGAGCAGTACTTC. Amino acid sequence: CASSEVGKLAGTYEQYF.

This chain joins TRBV29-1 and TRBJ2-3; 11 bases are shared with TRBD2. Germline V gene data show CDR1 as SQVTM and CDR2 as ANQGSEA. The ends lost 7 bases at V and 2 bases at J; junction bases unmatched: 14. This CDR3 is built from 17 residues. The CDR3 nucleotides read TGCAGCGCAAAACCCGGGACTAGCGGAGCCCACACAGATACGCAGTATTTT. Translation gives CSAKPGTSGAHTDTQYF.

The V gene is TRBV13, the J gene TRBJ2-5, with 8 bases aligning to TRBD2. Germline V gives CDR1 PRHDT, CDR2 FYEKMQ (reference sequence). The CDR3 totals 16 residues. J lost 2 bases, V lost 5 bases, and 10 bases had no gene match. The CDR3 nucleotides read TGTGCCAGCAGCAATCCCGGAACGGGAGGGCAAGAGACCCAGTACTTC. Protein product: CASSNPGTGGQETQYF. Variable domain in full (rest from reference TRBV13 and TRBJ2-5): AAGVIQSPRHLIKEKRETATLKCYPIPRHDTVYWYQQGPGQDPQFLISFYEKMQSDKGSIPDRFSAQQFSDYHSELNMSSLELGDSALYFCASSNPGTGGQETQYFGPGTRLLVL.

About this clone: At the DNA level, this CDR3 is encoded by other sequences in the same sample as well. The chain joins TRBV2 to TRBJ2-7; 10 nucleotides align to TRBD1. The length of the CDR3 is 14 residues. Germline CDR1 reads SNHLY; CDR2 reads FYNNEI. The J segment lost 1 base and the V segment lost 5 bases, leaving 2 bases of the junction unmatched. The CDR3 DNA follows: TGTGCCAGCAGTAGGGACAGGGGTTCCTACGAGCAGTACTTC. This gives the protein CASSRDRGSYEQYF.

In DNA form, the CDR3 reads TGTGCCAGCAGAAACGGGATCACCAAGGACGAGCAGTACTTC. Its protein product is CASRNGITKDEQYF. The chain has TRBV6-6 and TRBJ2-7; D may be TRBD2 (5 bases). This CDR3 has 14 amino acids. Trimming shortened V by 6 bases and J by 5 bases, and 17 bases separated the two germline ends. The germline V gene encodes CDR1 MNHNY and CDR2 SVGAGI (reference sequence).

This sequence joins TRBV7-2 and TRBJ2-7; D gene unclear. V was shortened by 2 bases and J by 2 bases, with 10 bases between the two germline ends. The CDR3 has 14 amino acids. Germline V CDR1 and CDR2: SGHTA, FQGNSA. In nucleotides, the CDR3 is TGTGCCAGCAGCTTAACGAAAGACACCTACGAGCAGTACTTC. It is translated as CASSLTKDTYEQYF. Full variable domain (missing parts from reference TRBV7-2 and TRBJ2-7): GAGVSQSPSNKVTEKGKDVELRCDPISGHTALYWYRQSLGQGLEFLIYFQGNSAPDKSGLPSDRFSAERTGGSVSTLTIQRTQQEDSAVYLCASSLTKDTYEQYFGPGTRLTVT.

For this clone: Sequence at one end of the junction differs from germline and may be a read error. This chain uses TRBV28 with TRBJ2-7, with 7 bases that match TRBD1. Germline V gene lookup returns CDR1 MDHEN and CDR2 SYDVKM. The CDR3 has 11 residues. The CDR3 sequence: CASSSEQGQNF. CDR3 nucleotides: TGTGCCAGCAGTTCGGAACAGGGGCAGAACTTC. Filled out from reference TRBV28 and TRBJ2-7, the complete variable domain reads DVKVTQSSRYLVKRTGEKVFLECVQDMDHENMFWYRQDPGLGLRLIYFSYDVKMKEKGDIPEGYSVSREKKERFSLILESASTNQTSMYLCASSSEQGQNFGPGTRLTVT.

V is TRBV4-3 and J is TRBJ2-6; the match to TRBD1 covers 8 bases. J gave up 4 bases and V 0 bases, and 8 bases lay outside the gene matches. This CDR3 region has 18 residues. Germline lookup yields CDR1 LGHNA and CDR2 YSLEER. CDR3 nucleotide sequence: TGCGCCAGCAGCCAAGATGCAAGGACAGGGAACGGGGCCAACGTCCTGACTTTC. Encoded protein: CASSQDARTGNGANVLTF.

The rearrangement joins TRBV5-1 to TRBJ2-2, with 12 bases matching TRBD2. V gave up 5 bases and J gave up 5 bases; unmatched junction bases: 4. Looked up from germline, CDR1 is SGHRS and CDR2 is YFSETQ. This CDR3 contains 15 residues. The CDR3 is CASSWGLAGTGELFF. CDR3 coding DNA: TGCGCCAGCAGTTGGGGACTAGCGGGTACCGGGGAGCTGTTTTTT.